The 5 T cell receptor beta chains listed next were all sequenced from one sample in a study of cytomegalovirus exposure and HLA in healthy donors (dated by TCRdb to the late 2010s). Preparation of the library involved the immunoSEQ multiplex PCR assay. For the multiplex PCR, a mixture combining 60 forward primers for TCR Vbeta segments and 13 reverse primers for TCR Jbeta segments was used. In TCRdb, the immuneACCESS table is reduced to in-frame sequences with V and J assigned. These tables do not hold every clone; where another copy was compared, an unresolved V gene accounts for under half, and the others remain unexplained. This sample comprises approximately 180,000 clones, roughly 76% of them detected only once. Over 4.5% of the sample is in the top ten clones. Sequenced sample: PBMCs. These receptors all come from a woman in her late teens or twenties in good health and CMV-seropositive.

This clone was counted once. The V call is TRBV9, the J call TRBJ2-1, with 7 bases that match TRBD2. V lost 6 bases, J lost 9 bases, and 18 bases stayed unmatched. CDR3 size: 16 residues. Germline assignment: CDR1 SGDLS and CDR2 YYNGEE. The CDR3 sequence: CASTWSGEPDLGEQFF. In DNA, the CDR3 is TGTGCCAGCACATGGAGCGGGGAACCAGATCTCGGTGAGCAGTTCTTC.

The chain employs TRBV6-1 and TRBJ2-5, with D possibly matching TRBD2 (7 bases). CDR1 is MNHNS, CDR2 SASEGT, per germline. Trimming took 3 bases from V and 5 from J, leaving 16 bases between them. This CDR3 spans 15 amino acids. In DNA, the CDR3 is TGTGCCAGCAGTGATGGGGGGGCTGGGTGGGAGACCCAGTACTTC. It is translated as CASSDGGAGWETQYF.

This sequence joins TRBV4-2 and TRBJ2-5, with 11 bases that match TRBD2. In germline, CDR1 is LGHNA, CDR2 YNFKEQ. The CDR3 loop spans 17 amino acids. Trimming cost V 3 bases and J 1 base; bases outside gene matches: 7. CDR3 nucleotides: TGTGCCAGCAGCCAGGTAGCGGGGGGGTCCGTCCAAGAGACCCAGTACTTC. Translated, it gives CASSQVAGGSVQETQYF.

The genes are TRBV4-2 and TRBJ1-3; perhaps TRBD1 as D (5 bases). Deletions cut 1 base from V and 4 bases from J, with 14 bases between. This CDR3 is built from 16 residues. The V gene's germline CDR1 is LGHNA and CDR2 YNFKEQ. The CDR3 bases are TGTGCCAGCAGCCAAGCAGGGAAACTCAGAGGAAACACCATATATTTT. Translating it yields CASSQAGKLRGNTIYF.

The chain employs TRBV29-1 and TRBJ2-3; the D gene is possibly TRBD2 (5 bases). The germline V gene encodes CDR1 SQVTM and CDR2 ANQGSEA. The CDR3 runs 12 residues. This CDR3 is CSDRTSTDTQYF. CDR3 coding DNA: TGCAGTGATCGGACTAGCACAGATACGCAGTATTTT.